These 17 T cell receptor beta chains were sequenced from one sample in a study of shared clonotypes between healthy human individuals. Clones were read by immunoSEQ multiplex PCR, and TCRdb kept only the in-frame ones, dropping some. The table shows about 1.1 million clones, with 77% occurring only once. The sample consisted of memory CD4+ T cells from PBMCs. Noted subset: CD45RA-negative fraction. The receptors stem from a young man in good health. Some clones in this sample may be carry-over from other donors' samples.

The V call is TRBV28, the J call TRBJ1-2; D is possibly TRBD1 (6 bases). This CDR3 region has 12 residues. Per germline, CDR1 MDHEN and CDR2 SYDVKM. V lost 10 bases, J lost 4 bases, and 13 bases lay in between. DNA for the CDR3: TGTGCCACCCCTCAGGGGCGCTATGGCTACACCTTC. This codes for CATPQGRYGYTF.

The chain carries TRBV18 and TRBJ2-5; no clear D gene. The CDR3 runs to 13 residues. Germline V gene data show CDR1 as KGHSH and CDR2 as LQKENI. V lost 6 bases and J 3 bases, leaving 11 bases between the germline ends. The CDR3 DNA sequence: TGTGCCAGCTCCACCGGTAGTAAAGAGACCCAGTACTTC. The encoded protein is CASSTGSKETQYF.

The chain recombines TRBV27 with TRBJ2-1, with 7 bases lining up with TRBD2. Trimming at V came to 2 bases and at J to 6 bases, leaving 7 bases not matched to a gene. This CDR3 is built from 15 residues. Germline lookup yields CDR1 MNHEY and CDR2 SMNVEV (reference sequence). For the CDR3, the DNA is TGTGCCAGCAGTTTACGGGTGGGAGGGCCCAATGAGCAGTTCTTC. This sequence encodes CASSLRVGGPNEQFF.

The CDR3, as DNA: TGCGCCAGCAGCTTGATGAACGAGCAGTACTTC. Protein sequence: CASSLMNEQYF. The V call is TRBV5-1, the J call TRBJ2-7; D not certain. Germline lookup yields CDR1 SGHRS and CDR2 YFSETQ. Trimming took off 1 base at V and 5 bases at J, with 4 bases between the two ends. This CDR3 has 11 residues.

This clone was recorded a few times. The rearrangement uses TRBV6-1 and TRBJ1-1, with TRBD1 as a possible D gene (5 bases). The CDR3 extends over 14 amino acids. Germline V gives CDR1 MNHNS, CDR2 SASEGT. V gave up 2 bases and J gave up 3 bases, with 10 bases separating them. The CDR3 DNA follows: TGTGCCAGCAGTGAACCGGGACGGTACACTGAAGCTTTCTTT. Protein sequence: CASSEPGRYTEAFF.

This clone appeared once. The chain employs TRBV5-6 and TRBJ2-1; TRBD1 is a possible D gene (6 bases). This CDR3 has 15 residues. Germline loops: CDR1 SGHDT, CDR2 YYEEEE. Trimming stripped 0 bases from V and 4 bases from J, with 11 bases between. CDR3 coding DNA: TGTGCCAGCAGCTTGGGTCAGGGGTCGTACAATGAGCAGTTCTTC. It yields the protein CASSLGQGSYNEQFF.

The rearrangement joins TRBV28 to TRBJ1-3; D call uncertain. Trimming pared 5 bases from V and 2 bases from J, leaving 10 bases between. CDR1 and CDR2 from the germline V gene are MDHEN and SYDVKM. The CDR3 contains 14 residues. Here the CDR3 DNA reads TGTGCCAGCAGTCCCCCCCTAACTGGAAACACCATATATTTT. Amino acids: CASSPPLTGNTIYF. The variable domain in full, completed from reference TRBV28 and TRBJ1-3, reads DVKVTQSSRYLVKRTGEKVFLECVQDMDHENMFWYRQDPGLGLRLIYFSYDVKMKEKGDIPEGYSVSREKKERFSLILESASTNQTSMYLCASSPPLTGNTIYFGEGSWLTVV.

This clone was seen just once. The chain combines TRBV28 with TRBJ2-7; unclear D gene. The CDR3 sequence is 15 residues long. From germline, CDR1 is MDHEN and CDR2 SYDVKM. Trimming pared 6 bases from V and 5 bases from J, leaving 20 bases between. The CDR3 DNA sequence: TGTGCCAGCAGGGGCTGGGCAGGTCGTATCCACGAGCAGTACTTC. Encoded protein: CASRGWAGRIHEQYF.

This chain links TRBV5-1 with TRBJ2-1; perhaps TRBD1 as D (6 bases). The CDR3 runs to 16 residues. Deletions cut 4 bases from V and 7 bases from J, with 21 bases between. In germline, CDR1 is SGHRS, CDR2 YFSETQ. The CDR3 loop is CASSRRGTDFSNEQFF. The DNA for the CDR3 is TGCGCCAGCAGCCGCAGGGGCACGGATTTTTCAAATGAGCAGTTCTTC.

The chain couples TRBV9 to TRBJ1-1; D ambiguous. V was cut by 0 bases and J by 8 bases, with 14 bases left in between. CDR3 length: 14 amino acids. The germline V gene has CDR1 SGDLS and CDR2 YYNGEE. The CDR3 protein is CASSVAENTMEAFF. In nucleotides, the CDR3 is TGTGCCAGCAGCGTAGCTGAGAATACCATGGAAGCTTTCTTT.

V gene TRBV11-2 combines with J gene TRBJ1-3; no clear D gene. V dropped 2 bases and J dropped 7 bases, with 12 bases sitting between them. The length of the CDR3 is 14 residues. Germline lookup yields CDR1 SGHAT and CDR2 FQNNGV. This chain's CDR3 is CASSLSSGINTIYF. The CDR3 bases are TGTGCCAGCAGCTTATCATCTGGAATTAACACCATATATTTT.

The chain links TRBV29-1 to TRBJ2-2; 9 bases line up with TRBD2. Per the germline V gene, CDR1 is SQVTM and CDR2 is ANQGSEA. J lost 5 bases, V lost 2 bases, and 3 bases had no gene match. This CDR3 comprises 14 residues. The CDR3 loop is CSVEPAGGTGELFF. As DNA, the CDR3 is TGCAGCGTTGAACCAGCGGGAGGAACCGGGGAGCTGTTTTTT.

V and J are TRBV11-1 and TRBJ1-1; D is unresolved. CDR1 is SGHAT and CDR2 is FQDESV in the germline V gene (reference sequence). The CDR3 runs to 13 residues. The V end was cut by 2 bases, the J end by 5 bases, with 9 bases between. Here the CDR3 reads CASSLQVVTEAFF. The CDR3 bases are TGTGCCAGCAGCTTACAGGTCGTGACTGAAGCTTTCTTT.

J is TRBJ2-7 and V is TRBV5-6; the match to TRBD1 covers 9 bases. This CDR3 contains 14 residues. Germline CDR1 and CDR2: SGHDT and YYEEEE. V trimming: 4 bases; J trimming: 5 bases; junction bases outside the gene matches: 7. The chain's CDR3 is CASSRGQGRNEQYF. The CDR3 DNA is TGTGCCAGCAGCCGGGGACAGGGTAGGAACGAGCAGTACTTC.

The J gene is TRBJ2-6, the V gene TRBV29-1, with TRBD2 identical over 9 bases. V shed 4 bases, J shed 0 bases, and the junction held 1 base outside the gene matches. From germline, CDR1 is SQVTM and CDR2 ANQGSEA. The CDR3 runs to 15 residues. CDR3 loop: CSVGREGSGANVLTF. CDR3 bases: TGCAGCGTTGGGCGGGAGGGCTCTGGGGCCAACGTCCTGACTTTC.

A single count supports this clone. The chain is built from TRBV5-4 and TRBJ1-1; the match to TRBD1 covers 7 bases. Unmatched junction bases numbered 8, after V lost 2 bases and J lost 4 bases. Germline CDR1 SGHNT, CDR2 YYREEE (reference sequence). This CDR3 region has 15 residues. Here the CDR3 reads CASSLYRGRATEAFF. Here the CDR3 DNA reads TGTGCCAGCAGCTTATATAGGGGGCGCGCCACTGAAGCTTTCTTT.

In its sample, this clone was seen many times. Other nucleotide sequences in the sample specify the same CDR3. V usage is TRBV7-9 and J usage is TRBJ1-2, with a weak D call TRBD1 (5 bases). Germline V lookup: CDR1 SEHNR, CDR2 FQNEAQ (reference sequence). CDR3 length equals 14 residues. Trimming took off 0 bases at V and 4 bases at J, with 9 bases between the two ends. The CDR3 here is CASSLAGTTYGYTF. In DNA form, the CDR3 reads TGTGCCAGCAGCTTAGCCGGGACGACCTATGGCTACACCTTC.